This entry lists 22 T cell receptor beta chains sequenced from one sample in a study of neurological immune-mediated disorders. TCRdb used MiXCR to reprocess the 5' RACE reads, holding one entry per CDR3 protein. The sample lists some 80,000 distinct CDR3 sequences; 3.5% to 5.5% were seen once. Time point of the sample: longitudinal time-point 3. The sequenced sample was PBMCs. Receptors originate from an older woman with multiple sclerosis.

This clonotype was seen many times. The chain combines TRBV12-3 or TRBV12-4 with TRBJ1-4; D remains ambiguous. The V end was cut by 3 bases, the J end by 7 bases, with 12 bases between. The CDR3 spans 14 residues. CDR3 DNA sequence: TGTGCCAGCAGTTTCCTTCTTTCTGGTGAAAAACTGTTTTTT. It specifies CASSFLLSGEKLFF.

Worth noting for this clonotype: No DNA is shown, since the ends of the CDR3 on it are uncertain; the CDR3 is the one TCRdb lists. The genes are TRBV5-1 and TRBJ2-1; no check of the table's D call, TRBD2, against the DNA was made. CDR1 is SGHRS and CDR2 is YFSETQ in the germline V gene. The CDR3 numbers 21 amino acids, ends counted. Here the CDR3 reads CASSFYICSARFGTINNEQFF.

This clonotype was counted many times. J is TRBJ2-1 and V is TRBV5-1; weak D call: TRBD2 (6 bases). The germline V gene has CDR1 SGHRS and CDR2 YFSETQ. The CDR3 consists of 16 residues. V was cut by 6 bases and J by 0 bases, with 16 bases left in between. The CDR3 reads CASTMDGGSSYNEQFF. In DNA, the CDR3 is TGCGCCAGCACCATGGACGGGGGATCCTCCTACAATGAGCAGTTCTTC.

This clonotype was counted at least ten times. The chain employs TRBV16 and TRBJ2-2; D is unresolved. V gave up 3 bases and J gave up 4 bases, with 6 bases separating them. CDR3 length equals 13 residues. Per the germline V gene, CDR1 is KGHSY and CDR2 is FQNENV. The CDR3 DNA reads as TGTGCCAGCAGCCAGTTCAGCACCGGGGAGCTGTTTTTT. This gives the protein CASSQFSTGELFF. Full variable domain (remainder filled in from reference TRBV16 and TRBJ2-2): GEEVAQTPKHLVRGEGQKAKLYCAPIKGHSYVFWYQQVLKNEFKFLISFQNENVFDETGMPKERFSAKCLPNSPCSLEIQATKLEDSAVYFCASSQFSTGELFFGEGSRLTVL.

This clonotype was seen repeatedly, ten times or more. This chain connects TRBV5-1 to TRBJ2-3; 8 positions match TRBD2. CDR1 and CDR2 (germline): SGHRS, YFSETQ. The CDR3 sequence is 14 residues long. With 5 bases clipped from V and 3 bases from J, the junction kept 5 bases outside the gene matches. CDR3 nucleotides: TGCGCCAGCAGTACCGGGGGGGCGACAGATACGCAGTATTTT. Residues: CASSTGGATDTQYF.

The table lists this clonotype with many counts. V gene TRBV12-3 or TRBV12-4 combines with J gene TRBJ1-5, with D tentatively TRBD1 (5 bases). The V and J ends lost 2 bases and 2 bases respectively, with 13 bases between them. The length of the CDR3 is 16 residues. The CDR3 region has the DNA TGTGCCAGCAGTTTATGGGCCCCGGGGGGCAATCAGCCCCAGCATTTT. Amino acids: CASSLWAPGGNQPQHF.

This clonotype has a count of ten or more. The chain is built from TRBV4-2 and TRBJ2-7; TRBD1 aligns across 8 bases. The CDR3 covers 15 residues. Unmatched junction bases numbered 3, after V lost 0 bases and J lost 2 bases. Germline V lookup: CDR1 LGHNA, CDR2 YNFKEQ. The CDR3 region has the DNA TGTGCCAGCAGCCAAGAGGGACAGGCCCCCTACGAGCAGTACTTC. This encodes CASSQEGQAPYEQYF.

V is TRBV18 and J is TRBJ2-7; 10 bases are shared with TRBD2. This CDR3 spans 17 amino acids. Germline-derived CDR1 and CDR2 are KGHSH and LQKENI. J gave up 0 bases and V 5 bases, and 10 bases lay outside the gene matches. This CDR3 is CASSAIPGTSDSYEQYF. DNA for the CDR3: TGTGCCAGCTCAGCAATTCCCGGGACTAGCGACTCCTACGAGCAGTACTTC.

There are many counts of this clonotype. This sequence joins TRBV29-1 and TRBJ2-3, with 10 bases identical to TRBD2. CDR1 is SQVTM, CDR2 ANQGSEA, per germline. This CDR3 is built from 14 residues. V trimming: 7 bases; J trimming: 6 bases; junction bases outside the gene matches: 10. The CDR3 DNA follows: TGCAGCGGGACTATAGCGGGGGGAGCGGATACGCAGTATTTT. Its translation is CSGTIAGGADTQYF.

This clonotype was counted at least ten times. The chain employs TRBV7-8 and TRBJ2-5; tentative D call: TRBD1 (5 bases). The CDR3 totals 15 residues. Trimming cost V 0 bases and J 5 bases, with 13 bases left between them. Germline assignment: CDR1 SGHVS and CDR2 FQNEAQ. The CDR3 loop reads CASSLAAGLRETQYF. The CDR3 nucleotides read TGTGCCAGCAGCTTAGCGGCAGGGCTTAGGGAGACCCAGTACTTC.

This clonotype was seen many times. This chain joins TRBV20-1 and TRBJ2-3, with 7 bases lining up with TRBD1. Germline CDR1 and CDR2: DFQATT and SNEGSKA (reference sequence). CDR3 length: 14 residues. V lost 3 bases, J lost 2 bases, and 5 bases stayed unmatched. The CDR3 sequence: CSARGQRATDTQYF. As DNA, the CDR3 is TGCAGTGCTAGGGGACAGAGGGCCACAGATACGCAGTATTTT.

This clonotype was detected ten times or more. Germline is not matched at one junction end, which may reflect a read error. The chain recombines TRBV7-7 with TRBJ2-1, with D tentatively TRBD2 (5 bases). Germline V gives CDR1 SSHAT, CDR2 FNYEAQ (reference sequence). This CDR3 spans 14 amino acids. This chain's CDR3 is CASSLGLPPNEQFF. DNA of the CDR3: TGTGCTAGCAGCTTAGGACTCCCCCCCAATGAGCAGTTCTTC.

This clonotype was counted many times. The chain has TRBV11-2 and TRBJ2-7, with a weak D call TRBD2 (5 bases). Trimming took off 5 bases at V and 2 bases at J, with 16 bases between the two ends. The CDR3 spans 15 residues. In germline, CDR1 is SGHAT, CDR2 FQNNGV. In DNA, the CDR3 is TGTGCCAGCAGCCCTTTGGGCGGGCCGGCCTACGAGCAGTACTTC. Translation gives CASSPLGGPAYEQYF.

This clonotype was seen many times. The chain has TRBV12-3 or TRBV12-4 and TRBJ2-6; tentatively, D is TRBD2 (6 bases). Trimming stripped 7 bases from V and 4 bases from J, with 8 bases between. CDR3 length equals 13 residues. CDR3 nucleotides: TGTGCCAGCACTGGGGGGGGGGCCAACGTCCTGACTTTC. Its protein product is CASTGGGANVLTF.

This clonotype was found many times. This chain connects TRBV18 to TRBJ1-5; 8 positions match TRBD1. Germline V gene data show CDR1 as KGHSH and CDR2 as LQKENI. The CDR3 runs 16 residues. The junction had 8 bases not matched to a gene; V was cut back by 2 bases and J by 5 bases. The CDR3 bases are TGTGCCAGCTCACCAGAAAGTCCAGGGGGCTATCAGCCCCAGCATTTT. This sequence encodes CASSPESPGGYQPQHF.

This clonotype was counted ten times or more. The chain has TRBV4-2 and TRBJ1-2; D gene ambiguous. The germline V gene encodes CDR1 LGHNA and CDR2 YNFKEQ. Trimming cost V 0 bases and J 2 bases, with 7 bases left between them. The CDR3 contains 14 residues. DNA for the CDR3: TGTGCCAGCAGCCAAGAGGAGGGAAACTATGGCTACACCTTC. Translating gives CASSQEEGNYGYTF.

This clonotype was observed many times. Here the CDR3 reads CASSQAGQVFYNEQFF. CDR3 nucleotide sequence: TGTGCCAGCAGCCAAGCGGGGCAGGTTTTCTACAATGAGCAGTTCTTC. The chain couples TRBV3-1 to TRBJ2-1; the D gene could be TRBD1 or TRBD2 (5 bases each). The CDR3 is 16 amino acids. Germline lookup yields CDR1 LGHDT and CDR2 YNNKEL (reference sequence). V was clipped by 1 base and J by 3 bases, with 13 bases between them.

This clonotype was observed at least ten times. CDR3 in DNA: TGCAGTGCTAGAAAGCCAGGGGGCAACTATGGCTACACCTTC. It is translated as CSARKPGGNYGYTF. The chain recombines TRBV20-1 with TRBJ1-2, with 8 bases lining up with TRBD1. J was trimmed by 2 bases and V by 2 bases; bases with no gene match: 4. This CDR3 contains 14 residues. The germline V gene encodes CDR1 DFQATT and CDR2 SNEGSKA (reference sequence).

This clonotype was detected ten times or more. The chain recombines TRBV6-5 with TRBJ1-2; tentative D call: TRBD1 (6 bases). The CDR3 totals 15 residues. The germline CDR1 and CDR2 sequences are MNHEY and SVGAGI. V gave up 0 bases and J gave up 2 bases, with 10 bases separating them. CDR3 amino acids: CASSYSRDRNYGYTF. CDR3 nucleotide sequence: TGTGCCAGCAGTTACTCCCGAGACAGGAACTATGGCTACACCTTC.

There are a few counts of this clonotype. This chain joins TRBV11-3 and TRBJ2-1; tentatively, D is TRBD2 (6 bases). The length of the CDR3 is 14 residues. Germline V gives CDR1 SGHNT, CDR2 YENEEA. V was trimmed by 5 bases and J by 0 bases, leaving 8 bases between them. The CDR3 sequence: CASSDGSSYNEQFF. The CDR3 coding sequence is TGTGCCAGCAGCGACGGGAGCTCCTACAATGAGCAGTTCTTC.

At least ten counts were recorded for this clonotype. The chain joins TRBV7-8 to TRBJ1-6; D unresolved. Germline values: CDR1 SGHVS, CDR2 FQNEAQ. This CDR3 contains 14 residues. With 1 base removed from V and 7 bases from J, the gap between germline ends came to 8 bases. The CDR3 DNA follows: TGTGCCAGCAGCTTAGAAGGGTTGAATTCACCCCTCCACTTT. This encodes CASSLEGLNSPLHF.

This clonotype was found many times. This chain links TRBV7-2 with TRBJ1-1; possibly TRBD1 for D (5 bases). The germline V gene encodes CDR1 SGHTA and CDR2 FQGNSA. The CDR3 extends over 17 amino acids. Trimming took off 5 bases at V and 1 base at J, with 20 bases between the two ends. The CDR3 DNA reads as TGTGCCAGCAGCATCCAGGGAGGACAAATGGGGAACACTGAAGCTTTCTTT. Translation gives CASSIQGGQMGNTEAFF.